These 27 T cell receptor beta chains were sequenced from one sample in a study of T cells in Graves' hyperthyroidism and ophthalmopathy. Amplified TCR beta CDR3 regions derived from RNA transcripts. Initially, a first-round RT-PCR of the TCR CDR3 employed the HTBI primer set. TCRdb redid the calling of the multiplex PCR reads with MiXCR, one entry per CDR3 protein. Of hundreds of thousands of distinct CDR3 sequences listed, roughly 46% were seen once; the top ten hold under 8.5%. The specimen was peripheral blood or thyroid tissue (not recorded which). The receptor set was obtained from an adult man with Graves' disease, either hyperthyroidism or ophthalmopathy (not recorded which).

V is TRBV29-1 and J is TRBJ2-5, with 9 bases that match TRBD1. Germline V gives CDR1 SQVTM, CDR2 ANQGSEA. CDR3 length: 11 amino acids. The CDR3 sequence: CRRTGEETQYF. The CDR3 coding sequence is TGCAGACGGACAGGGGAAGAGACCCAGTACTTC.

This clonotype occurred a few times. This chain joins TRBV20-1 and TRBJ2-2, with unresolved D. CDR3 length: 14 residues. Germline assignment: CDR1 DFQATT and CDR2 SNEGSKA (reference sequence). V dropped 0 bases and J dropped 2 bases, with 7 bases sitting between them. CDR3: CSARDTGNTGELFF. CDR3 nucleotide sequence: TGCAGTGCTAGAGATACGGGTAACACCGGGGAGCTGTTTTTT.

V is TRBV5-1 and J is TRBJ1-1; 7 bases match TRBD1. There are 17 residues in the CDR3. CDR1 and CDR2 from the germline V gene are SGHRS and YFSETQ. The ends lost 0 bases at V and 1 base at J; junction bases unmatched: 9. CDR3 bases: TGCGCCAGCAGCTTGGGGGGAGGGGGCGGTTGGAACACTGAAGCTTTCTTT. Amino acid sequence: CASSLGGGGGWNTEAFF. The variable domain in full, with the rest retrieved from reference TRBV5-1 and TRBJ1-1, is KAGVTQTPRYLIKTRGQQVTLSCSPISGHRSVSWYQQTPGQGLQFLFEYFSETQRNKGNFPGRFSGRQFSNSRSEMNVSTLELGDSALYLCASSLGGGGGWNTEAFFGQGTRLTVV.

J is TRBJ2-7 and V is TRBV6-1; 9 nucleotides agree with TRBD1. This CDR3 spans 15 amino acids. J was trimmed by 6 bases and V by 0 bases; bases with no gene match: 6. The germline gives CDR1 MNHNS, CDR2 SASEGT. The CDR3 nucleotides read TGTGCCAGCAGTGAAGCACAGGGGGCACGGTTCGAGCAGTACTTC. This sequence encodes CASSEAQGARFEQYF.

The chain's CDR3 is CASSLLREDEAFF. CDR3 DNA sequence: TGTGCCAGCAGTTTACTCAGGGAGGATGAAGCTTTCTTT. The chain links TRBV7-2 to TRBJ1-1; weak D call: TRBD1 (5 bases). Trimming left V 6 bases short and J 7 bases short, with 15 bases between. The V gene's germline CDR1 is SGHTA and CDR2 FQGNSA. CDR3 length: 13 amino acids.

In this sample, this clonotype turned up a few times. The chain is built from TRBV5-1 and TRBJ2-7; the D is unclear. The CDR3 consists of 12 residues. The V gene lost 2 bases and the J gene lost 5 bases, with 8 bases spanning the gap. CDR1 is SGHRS, CDR2 YFSETQ, per germline. In DNA, the CDR3 is TGCGCCAGCAGCTTAACGGACGACGAGCAGTACTTC. Its protein is CASSLTDDEQYF. Full variable domain (outside the CDR3, taken from reference TRBV5-1 and TRBJ2-7): KAGVTQTPRYLIKTRGQQVTLSCSPISGHRSVSWYQQTPGQGLQFLFEYFSETQRNKGNFPGRFSGRQFSNSRSEMNVSTLELGDSALYLCASSLTDDEQYFGPGTRLTVT.

The table lists this clonotype with many counts. The V gene is TRBV29-1, the J gene TRBJ1-2; D not resolved. This CDR3 comprises 12 residues. CDR1 and CDR2 (germline): SQVTM, ANQGSEA. With 3 bases removed from V and 4 bases from J, the gap between germline ends came to 9 bases. In nucleotides, the CDR3 is TGCAGCGTTGATCCCGGGAGCTATGGCTACACCTTC. It codes for CSVDPGSYGYTF. Looking up the rest from reference TRBV29-1 and TRBJ1-2 gives the full variable domain: SAVISQKPSRDICQRGTSLTIQCQVDSQVTMMFWYRQQPGQSLTLIATANQGSEATYESGFVIDKFPISRPNLTFSTLTVSNMSPEDSSIYLCSVDPGSYGYTFGSGTRLTVV.

The chain employs TRBV6-5 and TRBJ2-5, with 10 bases that match TRBD2. This CDR3 region has 15 residues. The V and J ends lost 7 bases and 2 bases, in that order; junction bases with no gene match: 7. Germline V gene data show CDR1 as MNHEY and CDR2 as SVGAGI. In DNA, the CDR3 is TGTGCCAGCATTCCGTCAGCGGGGGGGCAAGAGACCCAGTACTTC. Protein product: CASIPSAGGQETQYF.

The gene calls are TRBV7-6 and TRBJ1-3; 7 bases are a match to TRBD1. With 5 bases clipped from V and 0 bases from J, the junction kept 16 bases outside the gene matches. Germline V gives CDR1 SGHVS, CDR2 FNYEAQ. There are 19 residues in the CDR3. The CDR3 region has the DNA TGTGCCAGCAGCCAAGGGGACAGCGAGGCCCTGTACTCTGGAAACACCATATATTTT. Translation: CASSQGDSEALYSGNTIYF.

V and J are TRBV6-2 or TRBV6-3 and TRBJ1-2, with no clear D. Germline CDR1 is MNHEY and CDR2 is SVGEGT. The V end was cut by 8 bases, the J end by 4 bases, with 17 bases between. The CDR3 extends over 14 amino acids. The CDR3 is CASSPQKRVYGYTF. The DNA of the CDR3 is TGTGCCAGCTCACCACAGAAAAGAGTCTATGGCTACACCTTC.

This clonotype was detected many times. The chain employs TRBV7-9 and TRBJ1-6; 8 bases are shared with TRBD1. CDR1 is SEHNR, CDR2 FQNEAQ, per germline (reference sequence). The CDR3 is made up of 15 amino acids. The V segment lost 8 bases and the J segment 8 bases; nucleotides outside the gene matches: 11. This CDR3 reads CASGTGLNRDSPLHF. The CDR3 coding sequence is TGTGCCAGCGGGACAGGCCTAAATCGAGATTCACCCCTCCACTTT.

As for this clonotype: This sequence may be a read error, since a much larger clone differs from it by one base. The chain employs TRBV7-6 and TRBJ2-6; no reliable D call. V was clipped by 5 bases and J by 0 bases, with 8 bases between them. Germline V gives CDR1 SGHVS, CDR2 FNYEAQ. The CDR3 consists of 15 residues. The CDR3: CASSVQPSGANVLTF. CDR3 bases: TGTGCCAGCAGCGTCCAGCCCTCTGGGGCCAACGTCCTGACTTTC.

The table lists this clonotype with many counts. The chain combines TRBV24-1 with TRBJ1-5; 7 bases agree with TRBD1. Germline V gives CDR1 KGHDR, CDR2 SFDVKD. This CDR3 is built from 13 residues. The V gene end was trimmed by 9 bases and the J gene end by 6 bases; junction bases not matched to a gene: 7. Here the CDR3 reads CATRQGGGQPQHF. In nucleotides, the CDR3 is TGTGCCACCCGACAGGGCGGCGGTCAGCCCCAGCATTTT.

V is TRBV5-2 and J is TRBJ2-7; the table's D call, TRBD1, has no DNA check behind it. TRBV5-2 is termed a pseudogene. The CDR3 is 16 residues long. In DNA, the CDR3 is TGTGCCAGCAACCCGCATCGGGGGGTTACCCAATACGAGCAGTACTTC. Amino acid sequence: CASNPHRGVTQYEQYF.

This clonotype was counted ten times or more. This chain connects TRBV20-1 to TRBJ2-7; TRBD2 agrees at 12 bases. Germline V gene sequence: CDR1 DFQATT, CDR2 SNEGSKA (reference sequence). The CDR3 consists of 15 residues. Losses at the gene ends were 3 bases for V and 6 bases for J; bases not matched to a gene: 9. CDR3 sequence: CSASGTGTSGLEQYF. The DNA for the CDR3 is TGCAGTGCTAGCGGGACCGGGACTAGCGGGCTCGAGCAGTACTTC.

The chain links TRBV7-2 to TRBJ2-7; 7 bases align to TRBD1. The CDR3 has 16 amino acids. The germline CDR1 and CDR2 sequences are SGHTA and FQGNSA. J gave up 0 bases and V 3 bases, and 8 bases lay outside the gene matches. CDR3 residues: CASSFRQGISSYEQYF. As DNA, the CDR3 is TGTGCCAGCAGCTTCCGACAGGGAATTAGCTCCTACGAGCAGTACTTC.

This clonotype appeared a few times. The V and J genes are TRBV2 and TRBJ2-5; D possibly corresponds to TRBD2 (6 bases). Germline V lookup: CDR1 SNHLY, CDR2 FYNNEI. The V gene lost 6 bases and the J gene lost 1 base, with 15 bases spanning the gap. The CDR3 is 15 residues long. CDR3 protein: CASRELAIVQETQYF. CDR3 bases: TGTGCCAGCAGGGAACTAGCTATCGTCCAAGAGACCCAGTACTTC. The variable domain in full, completed from reference TRBV2 and TRBJ2-5, reads EPEVTQTPSHQVTQMGQEVILRCVPISNHLYFYWYRQILGQKVEFLVSFYNNEISEKSEIFDDQFSVERPDGSNFTLKIRSTKLEDSAMYFCASRELAIVQETQYFGPGTRLLVL.

As regards this clonotype: A junction boundary mismatches the germline segment, possibly from a read error. The rearrangement uses TRBV11-2 and TRBJ1-1; TRBD1 agrees at 8 bases. Germline-derived CDR1 and CDR2 are SGHAT and FQNNGV. The CDR3 has 14 amino acids. For the CDR3, the DNA is TGTGCCAGCAGTTTAGAACAGGGGGATGATGAAGCTTTCTTT. Its translation: CASSLEQGDDEAFF.

This clonotype has more than one count but fewer than ten. The chain has TRBV24-1 and TRBJ1-2, with 8 bases fitting TRBD1. Losses at the gene ends were 4 bases for V and 8 bases for J; bases not matched to a gene: 14. Per germline, CDR1 KGHDR and CDR2 SFDVKD. The CDR3 has 16 amino acids. The DNA of the CDR3 is TGTGCCACCAGTGAGCCGGGGACAGGAGGGGAGAGAGGCTACACCTTC. Its translation is CATSEPGTGGERGYTF.

The chain is built from TRBV2 and TRBJ2-5; weak D call: TRBD2 (6 bases). The J call is doubtful: the DNA matches TRBJ2-1 better. Germline CDR1 SNHLY, CDR2 FYNNEI. The CDR3 covers 13 residues. This CDR3 is CASSPVADNEQFF. CDR3 nucleotides: TGTGCCAGCAGTCCAGTAGCGGACAATGAGCAGTTCTTC.

This clonotype was observed a few times. The chain recombines TRBV6-2 or TRBV6-3 with TRBJ2-7; TRBD1 matches 9 bases. CDR1 MNHEY and CDR2 SVGEGT come from the germline V gene. There are 15 residues in the CDR3. The trim removed 5 bases at V and 5 bases at J, leaving 10 bases unmatched. The CDR3 nucleotides are TGTGCCAGCAGTACTGCCGGGACAGGGTCTCACGAGCAGTACTTC. Amino acids: CASSTAGTGSHEQYF.

This clonotype was seen many times. The chain employs TRBV2 and TRBJ1-1; possibly TRBD1 for D (5 bases). V lost 8 bases to trimming and J lost 4 bases, with 11 bases between them. Germline V gives CDR1 SNHLY, CDR2 FYNNEI. The CDR3 extends over 12 amino acids. The CDR3 loop is CASGAQGTEAFF. The CDR3, as DNA: TGTGCCAGCGGAGCCCAGGGCACTGAAGCTTTCTTT.

This clonotype was seen more than once but under ten times. The chain uses TRBV7-9 and TRBJ2-5; 8 bases map to TRBD2. Germline CDR1 and CDR2: SEHNR and FQNEAQ (reference sequence). The CDR3 runs 13 residues. The J segment lost 5 bases and the V segment lost 8 bases, leaving 7 bases of the junction unmatched. CDR3 bases: TGTGCCAGCTCACCCCGGGAGGGGGAGACCCAGTACTTC. It translates to CASSPREGETQYF. Full variable domain (rest looked up from reference TRBV7-9 and TRBJ2-5): DTGVSQNPRHKITKRGQNVTFRCDPISEHNRLYWYRQTLGQGPEFLTYFQNEAQLEKSRLLSDRFSAERPKGSFSTLEIQRTEQGDSAMYLCASSPREGETQYFGPGTRLLVL.

At least ten counts were recorded for this clonotype. The chain joins TRBV15 to TRBJ1-3; D might be TRBD1 (6 bases). CDR3 length: 15 residues. Per germline, CDR1 LNHNV and CDR2 YYDKDF (reference sequence). The V gene lost 4 bases and the J gene lost 2 bases, with 12 bases spanning the gap. The CDR3 here is CATSIRQVAGNTIYF. For the CDR3, the DNA is TGTGCCACCAGCATTAGACAGGTTGCTGGAAACACCATATATTTT.

V usage is TRBV20-1 and J usage is TRBJ1-1; perhaps TRBD1 as D (5 bases). Germline assignment: CDR1 DFQATT and CDR2 SNEGSKA (reference sequence). The ends were cut back, 7 bases at V and 0 bases at J, with 9 bases in the middle. This CDR3 has 12 amino acids. CDR3 in DNA: TGCAGTGTTATAGGGGTGAACACTGAAGCTTTCTTT. This translates into CSVIGVNTEAFF.

This rearrangement joins TRBV10-3 to TRBJ1-2; 10 bases match TRBD1. The CDR3 is 13 residues long. J gave up 8 bases and V 10 bases, and 10 bases lay outside the gene matches. Germline CDR1 reads ENHRY; CDR2 reads SYGVKD. The CDR3 spells CATEPGTGDGYTF. CDR3 DNA: TGTGCCACCGAGCCGGGGACAGGGGACGGCTACACCTTC.

The chain uses TRBV29-1 and TRBJ1-2; D gene ambiguous. The CDR3 extends over 11 amino acids. V lost 7 bases, J lost 2 bases, and 8 bases lay in between. From germline, CDR1 is SQVTM and CDR2 ANQGSEA. The CDR3 protein is CSASDNYGYTF. CDR3 nucleotide sequence: TGCAGCGCATCGGACAACTATGGCTACACCTTC.